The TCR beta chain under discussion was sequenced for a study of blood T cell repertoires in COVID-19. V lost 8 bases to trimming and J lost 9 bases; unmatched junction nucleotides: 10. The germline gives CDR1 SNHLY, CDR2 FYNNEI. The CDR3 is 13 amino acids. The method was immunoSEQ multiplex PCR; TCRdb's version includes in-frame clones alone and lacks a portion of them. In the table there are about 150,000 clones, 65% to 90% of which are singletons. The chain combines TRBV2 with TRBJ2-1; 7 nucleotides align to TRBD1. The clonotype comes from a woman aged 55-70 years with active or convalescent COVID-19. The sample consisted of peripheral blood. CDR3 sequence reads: CASLRQGDGEQFF. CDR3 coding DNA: TGTGCCAGCCTACGACAGGGCGATGGTGAGCAGTTCTTC.